This entry features one T cell receptor beta chain sequence. Its antigen is undetermined. The entry originates in a study of OX40 agonist ivuxolimab in advanced cancers. Study as a whole: Those enrolled were 82.7% male, with a mean age of 60 years and ages from 23 to 79.

CDR1 is ENHRY, CDR2 SYGVKD, per germline. Trimming pared 11 bases from V and 1 base from J, leaving 15 bases between. CDR3 length: 14 amino acids. Study conclusions and caveats: Undetermined was the antigen specificity of the expanded peripheral T cells.

People who had autoimmune disease history or systemic immunosuppression were excluded. The repertoire was sequenced with immunoSEQ multiplex PCR; TCRdb's copy has only in-frame clones and lacks some. This repertoire shows 40,000 to 60,000 clones, roughly 77% found once; its top ten account for around 7.8%. The gene calls are TRBV10-3 and TRBJ1-3; the D is unclear. The sample here was CD4+ or CD8+ T cells sorted from blood, taken in a trial of the OX40 agonist ivuxolimab. The receptor was derived from an adult with an advanced solid tumor such as melanoma, head and neck, liver or kidney cancer. The CDR3: CASSTTGSGNTIYF. The DNA for the CDR3 is TGTGCCTCCTCCACGACGGGGTCTGGAAACACCATATATTTT.